This T cell receptor beta chain was captured in a study of shared T cell receptors in the human thymus. Assay used: immunoSEQ multiplex PCR; TCRdb lists only in-frame clones, some missing. The repertoire holds roughly 660,000 clones, with roughly 90% as singletons. V shed 3 bases, J shed 8 bases, and the junction held 16 bases outside the gene matches. Germline V lookup: CDR1 SGDLS, CDR2 YYNGEE. The CDR3 covers 17 residues. These same records also appear under a second study, on human thymus T cells.

This chain joins TRBV9 and TRBJ2-1; 8 bases fit TRBD2. Sample: thymocytes. The source is a boy in the first two years of life with a congenital heart defect. In nucleotides, the CDR3 is TGTGCCAGCAGCGAGGCGGGGGGAGCGGGAGAGATCGATGAGCAGTTCTTC. Amino acid sequence: CASSEAGGAGEIDEQFF.